Listed here are 31 T cell receptor beta chains from one sample, sequenced in a study of human T cells and chemical hapten exposure. Time point defined: pre-sensitization, week 0. Treatment of the sample: therapeutic diphenylcyclopropenone sensitization with weekly scalp DPC. TCRdb re-derived calls from the RACE reads in MiXCR, one entry per CDR3 protein. The sample carries about 80,000 distinct CDR3 sequences, 12% to 15% recorded once. Source: whole blood, taken in connection with sensitization to the hapten diphenylcyclopropenone (DPC). The source is a woman between 50 and 59 years old with alopecia areata. Some clones in this sample may be carry-over from other donors' samples.

The rearrangement joins TRBV29-1 to TRBJ2-1, with 7 bases fitting TRBD1. In germline, CDR1 is SQVTM, CDR2 ANQGSEA. The CDR3 totals 14 residues. V dropped 7 bases and J dropped 0; count of bases not matched to a gene: 6. For the CDR3, the DNA is TGCAGCGGAAACACAGGGGTCTCCTACAATGAGCAGTTCTTC. This codes for CSGNTGVSYNEQFF.

This sequence joins TRBV18 and TRBJ1-1; the D is unclear. The CDR3 is 14 residues long. V was trimmed by 2 bases and J by 0 bases, leaving 7 bases between them. From germline, CDR1 is KGHSH and CDR2 LQKENI. For the CDR3, the DNA is TGTGCCAGCTCACCATTTGGGGTGAACACTGAAGCTTTCTTT. Amino acids: CASSPFGVNTEAFF. The complete variable domain, with remaining parts taken from reference TRBV18 and TRBJ1-1, reads NAGVMQNPRHLVRRRGQEARLRCSPMKGHSHVYWYRQLPEEGLKFMVYLQKENIIDESGMPKERFSAEFPKEGPSILRIQQVVRGDSAAYFCASSPFGVNTEAFFGQGTRLTVV.

This clonotype was detected only a few times. The chain couples TRBV12-3 or TRBV12-4 to TRBJ2-5; 11 bases agree with TRBD2. The CDR3 sequence is 15 residues long. Losses at the gene ends were 5 bases for V and 3 bases for J; bases not matched to a gene: 5. For the CDR3, the DNA is TGTGCCAGCAGTGAGACTAGCGGGAAGGAAGAGACCCAGTACTTC. This translates into CASSETSGKEETQYF.

This clonotype was counted a few times. This chain joins TRBV28 and TRBJ2-7, with TRBD1 matching 9 bases. V dropped 6 bases and J dropped 3; count of bases not matched to a gene: 9. The CDR3 covers 15 residues. The germline V gene has CDR1 MDHEN and CDR2 SYDVKM. CDR3 loop: CASSRSGTGIYEQYF. CDR3 bases: TGTGCCAGCAGCCGATCCGGGACAGGGATCTACGAGCAGTACTTC.

This chain uses TRBV4-1 with TRBJ2-7; D perhaps matches TRBD1 (6 bases). The CDR3 runs to 16 residues. Trimming left V 1 base short and J 1 base short, with 14 bases between. CDR1 MGHRA and CDR2 YSYEKL come from the germline V gene. The CDR3 nucleotides are TGCGCCAGCAGCCAAGTTCTATTAGGGGGATCCTACGAGCAGTACTTC. Translation: CASSQVLLGGSYEQYF.

The chain couples TRBV2 to TRBJ2-7; D is unresolved. V was shortened by 7 bases and J by 2 bases, with 9 bases between the two germline ends. This CDR3 contains 12 residues. Germline V gene data show CDR1 as SNHLY and CDR2 as FYNNEI. Written as DNA, the CDR3 is TGTGCCAGCACCCTCCTAGCCTACGAGCAGTACTTC. Its protein is CASTLLAYEQYF.

The J gene is TRBJ2-5, the V gene TRBV5-1; D not certain. V lost 4 bases to trimming and J lost 3 bases, with 13 bases between them. Germline CDR1 and CDR2: SGHRS and YFSETQ. This CDR3 is 14 amino acids long. CDR3 DNA sequence: TGCGCCAGCAGCGGGATCGACACCAAAGAGACCCAGTACTTC. It encodes CASSGIDTKETQYF.

The rearrangement joins TRBV20-1 to TRBJ2-1; D perhaps matches TRBD2 (6 bases). The CDR3 sequence is 13 residues long. In germline, CDR1 is DFQATT, CDR2 SNEGSKA (reference sequence). V was trimmed by 1 base and J by 9 bases, leaving 13 bases between them. The CDR3 loop is CSARGGGRGEQFF. The CDR3, as DNA: TGCAGTGCTAGAGGCGGCGGGCGGGGTGAGCAGTTCTTC.

This clonotype came up many times. V gene TRBV7-2 combines with J gene TRBJ1-2; a possible D gene is TRBD1 (6 bases). This CDR3 has 14 residues. Germline CDR1 is SGHTA and CDR2 is FQGNSA. Between the trimmed V and J ends, which lost 4 bases and 6 bases, there was a span of 15 bases. This CDR3 reads CASSSKTGLDGYTF. The CDR3 DNA is TGTGCCAGCAGCTCCAAAACAGGGTTGGATGGCTACACCTTC.

The chain joins TRBV5-6 to TRBJ2-3, with 9 nucleotides matching TRBD1. CDR1 and CDR2 (germline): SGHDT, YYEEEE. V shed 4 bases and J 14 bases; nucleotides not matched to a gene: 8. The CDR3 is 12 residues long. Written as DNA, the CDR3 is TGTGCCAGCAGCGGAGGGACAGGGAGTGCGTATTTT. It yields the protein CASSGGTGSAYF. Full variable domain (missing parts from reference TRBV5-6 and TRBJ2-3): DAGVTQSPTHLIKTRGQQVTLRCSPKSGHDTVSWYQQALGQGPQFIFQYYEEEERQRGNFPDRFSGHQFPNYSSELNVNALLLGDSALYLCASSGGTGSAYFGPGTRLTVL.

The V gene is TRBV7-9, the J gene TRBJ2-1; 10 nucleotides align to TRBD2. The length of the CDR3 is 15 residues. CDR1 SEHNR and CDR2 FQNEAQ come from the germline V gene (reference sequence). After removal of 5 bases from V and 8 bases from J, the junction contained 9 bases not matched to a gene. For the CDR3, the DNA is TGTGCCAGCAGCCCTCTAGCGGGAGCTTACGATGAGCAGTTCTTC. This translates into CASSPLAGAYDEQFF.

This clonotype was counted at least ten times. CDR3 residues: CASSQDFGNQPQHF. CDR3 coding DNA: TGTGCCAGCAGCCAAGATTTTGGGAATCAGCCCCAGCATTTT. The chain links TRBV3-1 to TRBJ1-5; D uncertain. The CDR3 has 14 amino acids. The germline V gene encodes CDR1 LGHDT and CDR2 YNNKEL (reference sequence). Trimming pared 0 bases from V and 4 bases from J, leaving 7 bases between.

This clonotype was counted once. At one end the junction does not follow the germline gene, possibly because of a read error. J is TRBJ2-5 and V is TRBV5-1; D is possibly TRBD1 (7 bases). CDR1 and CDR2 from the germline V gene are SGHRS and YFSETQ. The CDR3 is 15 residues long. The CDR3 spells CASGLARDSGGAQYF. The CDR3 DNA sequence: TGCGCCAGCGGCTTGGCCAGGGACAGCGGAGGGGCCCAGTACTTC.

V and J are TRBV12-3 or TRBV12-4 and TRBJ2-7; a weak D match, TRBD2 (6 bases). The CDR3 runs 18 residues. Trimming removed 5 bases at V and 2 bases at J, with 25 bases between. CDR3 loop: CASSRDRDFYLDTYEQYF. The CDR3 bases are TGTGCCAGCAGTCGAGACCGGGACTTCTACCTGGATACCTACGAGCAGTACTTC.

The chain carries TRBV20-1 and TRBJ2-1; 14 positions agree with TRBD2. There are 15 residues in the CDR3. J lost 10 bases, V lost 0 bases, and 5 bases had no gene match. Germline V gene lookup returns CDR1 DFQATT and CDR2 SNEGSKA (reference sequence). CDR3 in amino acids: CSARDGTSGSREQFF. As DNA, the CDR3 is TGCAGTGCTAGAGACGGGACTAGCGGGAGCAGGGAGCAGTTCTTC.

V is TRBV10-3 and J is TRBJ2-1; no definite D call. The CDR3 consists of 13 residues. Germline V lookup: CDR1 ENHRY, CDR2 SYGVKD. V dropped 0 bases and J dropped 7 bases, with 7 bases sitting between them. The CDR3 loop reads CAISESNVNEQFF. The CDR3 DNA follows: TGTGCCATCAGTGAGTCGAACGTAAATGAGCAGTTCTTC.

The chain employs TRBV23-1 and TRBJ2-7, with 7 bases lining up with TRBD1. TRBV23-1 is identified as an open reading frame with a role that is uncertain. The J segment lost 1 base and the V segment lost 0 bases, leaving 9 bases of the junction unmatched. This CDR3 has 17 residues. The CDR3 protein is CASSQSSGTEKSYEQYF. The CDR3 nucleotides read TGCGCCAGCAGTCAATCGTCCGGGACAGAAAAGTCCTACGAGCAGTACTTC.

This clonotype was found many times. V gene TRBV18 combines with J gene TRBJ1-4, with a tentative D call TRBD1 (5 bases). Trimming removed 2 bases from V and 0 bases from J, with 10 bases in between. The germline V gene has CDR1 KGHSH and CDR2 LQKENI. The CDR3 covers 16 residues. Here the CDR3 DNA reads TGTGCCAGCTCACCAAGGTCAGGGACAACTAATGAAAAACTGTTTTTT. It codes for CASSPRSGTTNEKLFF.

The V and J genes are TRBV7-6 and TRBJ2-2, with D tentatively TRBD1 (6 bases). The CDR3 runs to 17 residues. The V end was cut by 2 bases, the J end by 1 base, with 14 bases between. The V gene's germline CDR1 is SGHVS and CDR2 FNYEAQ. CDR3 protein: CASSLRIRGQNTGELFF. The CDR3 DNA follows: TGTGCCAGCAGCTTACGAATAAGGGGACAGAACACCGGGGAGCTGTTTTTT. The whole variable domain, remainder taken from reference TRBV7-6 and TRBJ2-2, is GAGVSQSPRYKVTKRGQDVALRCDPISGHVSLYWYRQALGQGPEFLTYFNYEAQQDKSGLPNDRFSAERPEGSISTLTIQRTEQRDSAMYRCASSLRIRGQNTGELFFGEGSRLTVL.

The chain employs TRBV6-5 and TRBJ2-7, with D tentatively TRBD2 (5 bases). With 1 base removed from V and 6 bases from J, the gap between germline ends came to 13 bases. CDR3 size: 14 residues. Germline V gene lookup returns CDR1 MNHEY and CDR2 SVGAGI. CDR3 protein: CASSYYPGSREQYF. For the CDR3, the DNA is TGTGCCAGCAGTTACTATCCGGGGTCTCGCGAGCAGTACTTC.

This sequence joins TRBV18 and TRBJ2-7; D possibly corresponds to TRBD2 (6 bases). This CDR3 has 14 residues. Germline CDR1 and CDR2: KGHSH and LQKENI. V dropped 4 bases and J dropped 3 bases, with 13 bases sitting between them. Written as DNA, the CDR3 is TGTGCCAGCTCACGTTCCTGGGGGGACTACGAGCAGTACTTC. It encodes CASSRSWGDYEQYF. Drawing the rest from reference TRBV18 and TRBJ2-7, the complete variable domain is NAGVMQNPRHLVRRRGQEARLRCSPMKGHSHVYWYRQLPEEGLKFMVYLQKENIIDESGMPKERFSAEFPKEGPSILRIQQVVRGDSAAYFCASSRSWGDYEQYFGPGTRLTVT.

The CDR3 bases are TGCAGCGTCTCGCGGGCAGGGGGCGCAGACACCGGGGAGCTGTTTTTT. Encoded protein: CSVSRAGGADTGELFF. V is TRBV29-1 and J is TRBJ2-2, with 8 bases lining up with TRBD1. CDR1 and CDR2 from the germline V gene are SQVTM and ANQGSEA. CDR3 size: 16 residues. J lost 3 bases, V lost 6 bases, and 12 bases had no gene match.

This clonotype was seen a few times. The chain has TRBV11-2 and TRBJ2-1, with a tentative D call TRBD1 (6 bases). Trimming pared 6 bases from V and 6 bases from J, leaving 21 bases between. The CDR3 has 16 amino acids. Looked up from germline, CDR1 is SGHAT and CDR2 is FQNNGV. The CDR3 nucleotides are TGTGCCAGCAGACGACTTACAGGGCGTACAGGCAATGAGCAGTTCTTC. It yields the protein CASRRLTGRTGNEQFF. The variable domain in full, with the rest retrieved from reference TRBV11-2 and TRBJ2-1, is EAGVAQSPRYKIIEKRQSVAFWCNPISGHATLYWYQQILGQGPKLLIQFQNNGVVDDSQLPKDRFSAERLKGVDSTLKIQPAKLEDSAVYLCASRRLTGRTGNEQFFGPGTRLTVL.

The chain joins TRBV18 to TRBJ2-7, with TRBD1 identical over 8 bases. Germline V CDR1 and CDR2: KGHSH, LQKENI. The V segment lost 5 bases and the J segment 7 bases; nucleotides outside the gene matches: 10. The CDR3 totals 14 residues. CDR3: CASSSWDRSAEQYF. In nucleotides, the CDR3 is TGTGCCAGCTCATCTTGGGACAGGAGCGCGGAGCAGTACTTC.

V and J are TRBV20-1 and TRBJ2-3; 7 nucleotides match TRBD2. CDR1 and CDR2 (germline): DFQATT, SNEGSKA (reference sequence). The V and J ends lost 2 bases and 2 bases, in that order; junction bases with no gene match: 7. The CDR3 length is 15 residues. The CDR3 nucleotides are TGCAGTGCTAGAATATCGACTAGCCCCACAGATACGCAGTATTTT. It encodes CSARISTSPTDTQYF.

This clonotype turned up a few times. The chain links TRBV6-5 to TRBJ2-7; 7 nucleotides match TRBD1. This CDR3 spans 15 amino acids. Germline V gene data show CDR1 as MNHEY and CDR2 as SVGAGI. With 5 bases clipped from V and 5 bases from J, the junction kept 12 bases outside the gene matches. CDR3 in DNA: TGTGCCAGCAGTCCTCGACAGATTCAGGGGGACGAGCAGTACTTC. Amino acids: CASSPRQIQGDEQYF.

Written as DNA, the CDR3 is TGTGCCAGCTCGCCAGGACAGACCACTGAAGCTTTCTTT. Amino acids: CASSPGQTTEAFF. V usage is TRBV18 and J usage is TRBJ1-1; TRBD1 might be the D (6 bases). The CDR3 has 13 amino acids. From germline, CDR1 is KGHSH and CDR2 LQKENI. V lost 6 bases and J 4 bases, leaving 12 bases between the germline ends.

The chain joins TRBV9 to TRBJ2-2; 11 bases align to TRBD1. The V and J ends lost 4 bases and 5 bases, in that order; junction bases with no gene match: 7. Germline V gives CDR1 SGDLS, CDR2 YYNGEE. The CDR3 consists of 16 residues. CDR3 region: CASSPHGQGATGELFF. DNA of the CDR3: TGTGCCAGCAGCCCCCACGGACAGGGGGCTACCGGGGAGCTGTTTTTT.

A word on this clonotype: The junction does not match germline at one end; this may be a read error. The chain uses TRBV4-1 and TRBJ1-5; 9 nucleotides line up with TRBD1. The CDR3 length is 17 residues. Germline values: CDR1 MGHRA, CDR2 YSYEKL. The CDR3 DNA is TGCGCCAGCAGCCAAGCCACGGACAGGGGAAGGAATCAGCCCCGGCATTTT. This codes for CASSQATDRGRNQPRHF.

This clonotype has a single count. The V gene is TRBV29-1, the J gene TRBJ1-1; D gene uncertain. CDR1 is SQVTM, CDR2 ANQGSEA, per germline. The germline V and J ends were trimmed by 7 bases and 1 base, with 7 bases remaining between them. There are 11 residues in the CDR3. CDR3 amino acids: CSGWRNTEAFF. In DNA form, the CDR3 reads TGCAGCGGGTGGAGGAACACTGAAGCTTTCTTT. Based on the CDR3 plus reference TRBV29-1 and TRBJ1-1, the full variable domain is SAVISQKPSRDICQRGTSLTIQCQVDSQVTMMFWYRQQPGQSLTLIATANQGSEATYESGFVIDKFPISRPNLTFSTLTVSNMSPEDSSIYLCSGWRNTEAFFGQGTRLTVV.

The J gene is TRBJ2-1, the V gene TRBV18; D is possibly TRBD1 (5 bases). V was cut by 1 base and J by 0 bases, with 10 bases left in between. CDR3 length: 16 amino acids. Germline V gene lookup returns CDR1 KGHSH and CDR2 LQKENI. CDR3 DNA: TGTGCCAGCTCACCACGACAGCCTGGCTCCTACAATGAGCAGTTCTTC. It translates to CASSPRQPGSYNEQFF. The whole variable domain, filled in from reference TRBV18 and TRBJ2-1, reads NAGVMQNPRHLVRRRGQEARLRCSPMKGHSHVYWYRQLPEEGLKFMVYLQKENIIDESGMPKERFSAEFPKEGPSILRIQQVVRGDSAAYFCASSPRQPGSYNEQFFGPGTRLTVL.